Below are 27 T cell receptor beta chains sequenced from a single sample in a study of T cells in women clearing cervical HPV infection. Data came from immunoSEQ multiplex PCR; TCRdb stores just in-frame clones and leaves some out. The sample includes about 19,000 clones. Material for sequencing was blood buffy coat. The receptor set was obtained from a woman aged 18-69 years with a cervical HPV16 infection that either progressed to CIN3+ or cleared (not recorded which).

A note on this clone: The CDR3 end lies 3 residues beyond the end of the read and is filled in from the germline J gene. V is TRBV29-1 and J is TRBJ2-3, with TRBD2 identical over 8 bases. Germline V gives CDR1 SQVTM, CDR2 ANQGSEA. The CDR3 covers 12 residues. The V segment lost 4 bases and the J segment 4 bases; nucleotides outside the gene matches: 1. The CDR3: CSVVGGADTQYF. CDR3 bases read: TGCAGCGTTGTCGGGGGGGCAGATACG.

A word on this clone: The sequence runs out 3 residues before the end of the CDR3; the remainder is reconstructed from the germline J gene. The chain joins TRBV5-4 to TRBJ1-1, with a weak D call TRBD1 (5 bases). Germline assignment: CDR1 SGHNT and CDR2 YYREEE (reference sequence). This CDR3 spans 14 amino acids. Trimming took off 4 bases at V and 4 bases at J, with 14 bases between the two ends. The chain's CDR3 is CASSQIGGFTEAFF. The sequenced part of the CDR3 DNA is TGTGCCAGCAGCCAAATCGGGGGGTTCACTGAA.

Turning to this clone: The read gets to within 3 residues of the CDR3 end, and the germline J gene fills in the rest. The rearrangement joins TRBV19 to TRBJ2-2; 10 positions agree with TRBD1. The germline CDR1 and CDR2 sequences are LNHDA and SQIVND (reference sequence). V trimming: 11 bases; J trimming: 7 bases; junction bases outside the gene matches: 10. The CDR3 has 14 amino acids. This CDR3 is CAATTTGGHGELFF. The covered CDR3 bases are TGTGCCGCAACTACGACAGGGGGCCACGGGGAG.

As regards this clone: Read sequence stops 3 residues before the CDR3 end, and the germline J gene provides the missing end. The gene calls are TRBV19 and TRBJ2-5, with D perhaps TRBD1 (6 bases). The CDR3 contains 14 residues. The V end lost 5 bases, the J end lost 1 base, and 11 bases lay between the germline ends. Germline assignment: CDR1 LNHDA and CDR2 SQIVND (reference sequence). CDR3 loop: CASSPGQTQETQYF. CDR3 bases read: TGTGCCAGTAGTCCCGGACAGACCCAAGAGACC.

A remark on this clone: The read is 3 residues too short to cover the CDR3 end, so that end is filled in from the germline J gene. J is TRBJ2-7 and V is TRBV10-1; the D gene is possibly TRBD2 (6 bases). The CDR3 runs 15 residues. The V gene's germline CDR1 is WNHNN and CDR2 SYGVQD (reference sequence). Trimming removed 4 bases from V and 1 base from J, with 14 bases in between. This chain's CDR3 is CASSAPEGGSYEQYF. Incomplete CDR3 DNA: TGCGCCAGCAGTGCCCCGGAGGGTGGGTCCTACGAG.

Regarding this clone: The DNA ends 3 residues before the CDR3 does, and the rest of the CDR3 is filled in from the germline J gene. The chain recombines TRBV20-1 with TRBJ2-5; D perhaps matches TRBD2 (6 bases). Deletions cut 3 bases from V and 0 bases from J, with 14 bases between. This CDR3 is 15 amino acids long. Germline V lookup: CDR1 DFQATT, CDR2 SNEGSKA (reference sequence). CDR3 sequence: CSARKDRDYQETQYF. The DNA read from the CDR3 is TGCAGTGCTAGGAAGGACCGGGACTACCAAGAGACC.

Concerning this clone: The read halts 3 residues ahead of the CDR3 end, with the missing end drawn from the germline J gene. This chain connects TRBV7-2 to TRBJ2-3; D gene ambiguous. V lost 4 bases to trimming and J lost 0 bases, with 2 bases between them. The germline V gene encodes CDR1 SGHTA and CDR2 FQGNSA. The CDR3 contains 12 residues. The CDR3 is CASSSSTDTQYF. The sequenced part of the CDR3 DNA is TGTGCCAGCAGCTCGAGCACAGATACG.

Concerning this clone itself: The CDR3 end lies 3 residues beyond the end of the read and is filled in from the germline J gene. The V gene is TRBV30, the J gene TRBJ2-1, with TRBD2 identical over 11 bases. CDR1 GTSNPN and CDR2 SVGIG come from the germline V gene (reference sequence). Germline trimming cut 3 bases from V and 6 bases from J; bases unmatched to any gene: 4. The CDR3 consists of 14 residues. The CDR3 sequence is CAWRLAGGPNEQFF. CDR3 DNA, as far as it was read: TGTGCCTGGAGATTAGCGGGGGGGCCCAATGAG. The full variable domain, completed using reference TRBV30 and TRBJ2-1, is SQTIHQWPATLVQPVGSPLSLECTVEGTSNPNLYWYRQAAGRGLQLLFYSVGIGQISSEVPQNLSASRPQDRQFILSSKKLLLSDSGFYLCAWRLAGGPNEQFFGPGTRLTVL.

With respect to this clone: The CDR3 goes on 3 residues after the read ends, and that part is filled in from the germline J gene. The J gene is TRBJ2-5, the V gene TRBV5-4; 9 bases are a match to TRBD2. V gave up 1 base and J gave up 4 bases; unmatched junction bases: 8. CDR1 and CDR2 (germline): SGHNT, YYREEE (reference sequence). This CDR3 is built from 16 residues. The sequenced part of the CDR3 DNA is TGTGCCAGCAGCTTGATAGGCGGGGGGGCGACAGAGACC. This codes for CASSLIGGGATET. The complete CDR3 reads CASSLIGGGATETQYF.

As for this clone: The sequence runs out 3 residues before the end of the CDR3; the remainder is reconstructed from the germline J gene. The chain carries TRBV5-1 and TRBJ2-3, with no clear D. Germline loops: CDR1 SGHRS, CDR2 YFSETQ. The CDR3 runs to 14 residues. V lost 0 bases, J lost 1 base, and 6 bases lay in between. Here the CDR3 reads CASSLDTGTDTQYF. The covered CDR3 bases are TGCGCCAGCAGCTTGGACACCGGCACAGATACG.

On this clone itself: The observed sequence ends 3 residues before the CDR3 terminus, with the missing tail filled in from the germline J gene. V usage is TRBV18 and J usage is TRBJ2-3, with 8 bases matching TRBD2. From germline, CDR1 is KGHSH and CDR2 LQKENI. The length of the CDR3 is 17 residues. Trimming cost V 0 bases and J 2 bases; bases outside gene matches: 7. Incomplete CDR3 DNA: TGTGCCAGCTCACCACCTAAACTAGCGGACACCACAGATACG. Amino acid sequence: CASSPPKLADTTDT. The entire CDR3 protein is CASSPPKLADTTDTQYF.

To note about this clone: The read terminates 3 residues before the CDR3 end, so the remaining end is supplied by the germline J gene. This chain links TRBV7-2 with TRBJ1-1; no reliable D call. V lost 4 bases and J lost 1, with 13 bases in between. The CDR3 is 15 amino acids. Germline V gene data show CDR1 as SGHTA and CDR2 as FQGNSA. Partial CDR3 DNA: TGTGCCAGCAGCTCACAACGGGGTGGGAACACTGAA. Its translation: CASSSQRGGNTE. The full CDR3 sequence reads CASSSQRGGNTEAFF.

On this clone: The sequence runs out 3 residues before the end of the CDR3; the remainder is reconstructed from the germline J gene. The chain has TRBV20-1 and TRBJ2-5; TRBD2 agrees at 13 bases. With 4 bases clipped from V and 4 bases from J, the junction kept 12 bases outside the gene matches. This CDR3 is 17 amino acids long. CDR1 DFQATT and CDR2 SNEGSKA come from the germline V gene (reference sequence). The CDR3 protein is CSATVLGTSGDTETQYF. CDR3 bases read: TGCAGTGCTACTGTCCTCGGGACTAGCGGGGACACAGAGACC.

The CDR3 spells CASSFTRTGVGYEQYF. The covered CDR3 bases are TGTGCCAGCAGTTTCACCCGGACAGGGGTAGGCTACGAG. The chain couples TRBV27 to TRBJ2-7; 9 bases line up with TRBD1. The read ends 3 residues early relative to the CDR3; the germline J gene fills the gap. The ends lost 3 bases at V and 3 bases at J; junction bases unmatched: 9. This CDR3 has 16 residues. Germline CDR1 and CDR2: MNHEY and SMNVEV (reference sequence).

A note on this clone: The CDR3 extends 3 residues past the end of the read, so its final part is completed from the germline J gene. This chain links TRBV20-1 with TRBJ2-7; D remains ambiguous. Germline V gene data show CDR1 as DFQATT and CDR2 as SNEGSKA (reference sequence). CDR3 length: 12 residues. V shed 4 bases and J shed 1 base, with 8 bases lying between them. The CDR3 is CSANRGSYEQYF. The sequenced CDR3 bases are TGCAGTGCTAACAGAGGTTCCTACGAG.

Worth noting for this clone: Sequencing ends 3 residues short of the CDR3 end; the germline J gene provides the rest. The V gene is TRBV20-1, the J gene TRBJ2-7, with 7 bases fitting TRBD2. Germline assignment: CDR1 DFQATT and CDR2 SNEGSKA (reference sequence). The junction had 5 bases not matched to a gene; V was cut back by 2 bases and J by 4 bases. The CDR3 covers 13 residues. The part of the CDR3 DNA that was read is TGCAGTGCTAGACAGTCGGGGGGTTACGAG. Protein sequence: CSARQSGGYE. The full CDR3 protein is CSARQSGGYEQYF.

Concerning this clone itself: The observed sequence ends 3 residues before the CDR3 terminus, with the missing tail filled in from the germline J gene. This chain uses TRBV20-1 with TRBJ1-2; 9 nucleotides line up with TRBD1. Germline loops: CDR1 DFQATT, CDR2 SNEGSKA (reference sequence). The CDR3 has 16 residues. Partial CDR3 DNA: TGCAGTGCTAGGTTGCCGGGACAGGGAACTTCATACGGC. This translates into CSARLPGQGTSYG. The CDR3, in full, reads CSARLPGQGTSYGYTF.

Of note for this clone: The read ends 3 residues before the CDR3 terminus; that terminus is restored from the germline J gene. The rearrangement joins TRBV18 to TRBJ2-5; TRBD2 agrees at 9 bases. The V and J ends lost 3 bases and 5 bases, in that order; junction bases with no gene match: 7. CDR1 and CDR2 (germline): KGHSH, LQKENI. This CDR3 spans 15 amino acids. Here the CDR3 reads CASSPPSGAGETQYF. The DNA read from the CDR3 is TGTGCCAGCTCACCCCCTAGCGGGGCCGGGGAGACC.

Worth noting for this clone: Sequencing ends 3 residues short of the CDR3 end; the germline J gene provides the rest. V is TRBV6-2 or TRBV6-3 and J is TRBJ2-7, with D perhaps TRBD1 (5 bases). CDR3 length equals 15 residues. V was cut by 2 bases and J by 3 bases, with 14 bases left in between. Germline V gene sequence: CDR1 MNHEY, CDR2 SVGEGT. The sequenced part of the CDR3 DNA is TGTGCCAGCAGTTACCACCAATGGGGCTACTACGAG. Protein: CASSYHQWGYYE. The CDR3 in full is CASSYHQWGYYEQYF.

A note on this clone: The read comes to an end 3 residues before the CDR3 does, leaving the germline J gene to fill in the end. The chain combines TRBV13 with TRBJ2-3, with D possibly being TRBD1 (6 bases). The V gene's germline CDR1 is PRHDT and CDR2 FYEKMQ (reference sequence). This CDR3 is built from 16 residues. The germline V and J ends were trimmed by 2 bases and 1 base, with 13 bases remaining between them. The CDR3 sequence: CASSLRKTGGTDTQYF. The CDR3 DNA, read in part, is TGTGCCAGCAGCTTACGAAAGACAGGCGGCACAGATACG.

This CDR3 is CASSEMVGTGVGYTF. CDR3 DNA (partial): TGTGCCAGCAGTGAAATGGTCGGGACAGGAGTTGGC. The rearrangement links TRBV6-4 to TRBJ1-2, with 8 nucleotides matching TRBD1. Read coverage stops 3 residues before the CDR3 terminus; the germline J gene supplies the remainder. Germline loops: CDR1 MRHNA, CDR2 SNTAGT. This CDR3 is built from 15 residues. V was clipped by 3 bases and J by 7 bases; unmatched bases: 10.

As for this clone: Coverage ceases 3 residues before the CDR3 finishes, and the germline J gene fills in the end. This rearrangement joins TRBV18 to TRBJ1-2; tentatively, D is TRBD1 (5 bases). Germline-derived CDR1 and CDR2 are KGHSH and LQKENI. The CDR3 length is 15 residues. The covered CDR3 bases are TGTGCCAGCTCACCATATAAGGACATAACTACGGGC. Protein product: CASSPYKDITTG. The whole CDR3 protein reads CASSPYKDITTGYTF.

Turning to this clone: Read data end 3 residues before the CDR3 end; the end is taken from the germline J gene. The chain carries TRBV5-8 and TRBJ2-7; D is perhaps TRBD2 (5 bases). Germline CDR1 reads SGHTS; CDR2 reads YDEGEE. This CDR3 spans 12 amino acids. With 9 bases removed from V and 1 base from J, the gap between germline ends came to 11 bases. The DNA read from the CDR3 is TGTGCCACAGGACTTGAGTCCTACGAG. Amino acids: CATGLESYE. The whole CDR3 reads CATGLESYEQYF.

Points on this clone: The read finishes 3 residues shy of the CDR3 end, and the germline J gene is used to complete it. This chain joins TRBV7-2 and TRBJ2-4, with 7 positions matching TRBD1. V shed 5 bases and J 6 bases; nucleotides not matched to a gene: 1. The CDR3 is 12 residues long. The germline CDR1 and CDR2 sequences are SGHTA and FQGNSA. The CDR3 loop reads CASSPGGNIQYF. The covered CDR3 bases are TGTGCCAGCAGCCCAGGGGGAAACATT. The complete variable domain, with remaining parts taken from reference TRBV7-2 and TRBJ2-4, reads GAGVSQSPSNKVTEKGKDVELRCDPISGHTALYWYRQSLGQGLEFLIYFQGNSAPDKSGLPSDRFSAERTGGSVSTLTIQRTQQEDSAVYLCASSPGGNIQYFGAGTRLSVL.

With respect to this clone: At one of its ends the junction is not consistent with the germline gene, which may arise from a read error. Read sequence stops 3 residues before the CDR3 end, and the germline J gene provides the missing end. The V gene is TRBV4-2, the J gene TRBJ1-1, with TRBD1 matching over 8 bases. CDR3 length: 12 residues. The germline V gene encodes CDR1 LGHNA and CDR2 YNFKEQ. CDR3 sequence reads: CASSQGDRGAFF. CDR3 bases read: TGCGCCAGCAGCCAAGGCGACAGGGGA.

Concerning this clone: The CDR3 is cut off 3 residues early in the read; its end comes from the germline J gene. The chain couples TRBV19 to TRBJ1-2, with TRBD1 matching over 8 bases. CDR3 length equals 15 residues. Trimming cost V 3 bases and J 5 bases; bases outside gene matches: 8. Germline V gene data show CDR1 as LNHDA and CDR2 as SQIVND (reference sequence). Here the CDR3 reads CASSIQRTGRYGYTF. Incomplete CDR3 DNA: TGTGCCAGTAGTATCCAAAGGACAGGGAGATATGGC.

Incomplete CDR3 DNA: TGTGCCAGCAGCTTACGCAGGGGTTCCGATACG. Amino acid sequence: CASSLRRGSDT. The CDR3 as a whole reads CASSLRRGSDTQYF. V usage is TRBV7-6 and J usage is TRBJ2-3; TRBD1 might be the D (6 bases). The missing CDR3 end, 3 residues past where the read stops, is filled in from the germline J gene. Trimming removed 2 bases at V and 6 bases at J, with 12 bases between. CDR1 and CDR2 (germline): SGHVS, FNYEAQ. The CDR3 length is 14 residues.